These 20 T cell receptor beta chains were all obtained from the same sample, sequenced in a study of CD8+ T cells in alopecia areata (dated by TCRdb to 2016 to 2018). Library method: the immunoSEQ multiplex PCR assay. RNA was extracted from all samples and reverse transcribed into cDNA, which served as template for TCR sequencing. In TCRdb, the immuneACCESS table is reduced to in-frame sequences with V and J assigned. These tables do not hold every clone; where another copy was compared, an unresolved V gene accounts for under half, and the others remain unexplained. The sample has approximately 150,000 clones on record, more than 75% of them singletons. The ten largest clones capture about 15% of the sample. Sample time point, as interpreted from the label and publication: baseline before oral tofacitinib. Sequenced here: CD8+ T cells sorted from blood, sampled at week 0. These receptors were obtained from a human donor with alopecia areata.

The chain joins TRBV29-1 to TRBJ2-6; a possible D gene is TRBD1 (5 bases). Germline CDR1 is SQVTM and CDR2 is ANQGSEA. This CDR3 contains 15 residues. The V and J ends lost 3 bases and 3 bases respectively, with 12 bases between them. The DNA for the CDR3 is TGCAGCGTTGATAGTGGGGCTAGTGGGGCCAACGTCCTGACTTTC. This sequence encodes CSVDSGASGANVLTF.

This CDR3 is CASTFEDRAYEQYF. The CDR3 DNA reads TGCGCCAGCACCTTCGAGGACAGGGCCTACGAGCAGTACTTC. The rearrangement uses TRBV5-1 and TRBJ2-7; TRBD1 matches 8 bases. Trimming removed 6 bases from V and 2 bases from J; junction bases left unmatched: 7. CDR1 SGHRS and CDR2 YFSETQ come from the germline V gene. The length of the CDR3 is 14 residues.

This clone was found a few times. The J gene is TRBJ2-1, the V gene TRBV5-1, with 7 bases lining up with TRBD2. This CDR3 is built from 15 residues. J was trimmed by 8 bases and V by 2 bases; bases with no gene match: 10. CDR1 is SGHRS, CDR2 YFSETQ, per germline. CDR3 sequence (DNA): TGCGCCAGCAGCTTCGGACTAGAACGAATCGATGAGCAGTTCTTC. Translated, it gives CASSFGLERIDEQFF.

The J gene is TRBJ2-5, the V gene TRBV5-1, with 13 bases that match TRBD2. The J call is uncertain, as TRBJ2-7 better fits the DNA end. Germline assignment: CDR1 SGHRS and CDR2 YFSETQ. The CDR3 length is 18 residues. The CDR3 region is CASSLEVGTSGASYEQYF. In DNA form, the CDR3 reads TGCGCCAGCAGCTTGGAGGTCGGGACTAGCGGGGCCTCCTACGAGCAGTACTTC.

A few counts support this clone. Here the CDR3 DNA reads TGCGCCAGCAGACGTAGCGGGAGCGGCACAGATACGCAGTATTTT. It codes for CASRRSGSGTDTQYF. This rearrangement joins TRBV23-1 to TRBJ2-3; 9 positions agree with TRBD2. TRBV23-1 is identified as an open reading frame with a role that is uncertain. The CDR3 loop spans 15 amino acids. V lost 6 bases, J lost 1 base, and 5 bases stayed unmatched.

This chain links TRBV4-1 with TRBJ1-5, with D unclear. The CDR3 runs to 15 residues. Germline V gene data show CDR1 as MGHRA and CDR2 as YSYEKL. Trimming left V 0 bases short and J 1 base short, with 7 bases between. The CDR3 bases are TGCGCCAGCAGCCAAGAGGTAGGGAGCAATCAGCCCCAGCATTTT. Protein: CASSQEVGSNQPQHF.

This clone was recorded a few times. This chain links TRBV15 with TRBJ2-7, with D hard to call. V lost 3 bases to trimming and J lost 6 bases, with 9 bases between them. This CDR3 is built from 12 residues. Germline V gene data show CDR1 as LNHNV and CDR2 as YYDKDF (reference sequence). The CDR3 reads CATSSVEGEQYF. CDR3 in DNA: TGTGCCACCAGCAGCGTAGAAGGCGAGCAGTACTTC.

The chain links TRBV4-1 to TRBJ1-5; D is unclear. The CDR3 spans 14 residues. The V end lost 4 bases, the J end lost 6 bases, and 13 bases lay between the germline ends. Germline lookup yields CDR1 MGHRA and CDR2 YSYEKL. This CDR3 reads CASSPWEGFQPQHF. CDR3 nucleotides: TGCGCCAGCAGCCCGTGGGAGGGCTTTCAGCCCCAGCATTTT.

The rearrangement links TRBV5-4 to TRBJ1-5; 11 nucleotides align to TRBD1. The germline CDR1 and CDR2 sequences are SGHNT and YYREEE (reference sequence). Germline trimming cut 2 bases from V and 1 base from J; bases unmatched to any gene: 5. CDR3 size: 17 residues. The CDR3 nucleotides are TGTGCCAGCAGCTTAAAGGGACAGGGGGTAAGCAATCAGCCCCAGCATTTT. It yields the protein CASSLKGQGVSNQPQHF.

V is TRBV6-1 and J is TRBJ2-3; 10 bases agree with TRBD2. The germline V gene has CDR1 MNHNS and CDR2 SASEGT. The V and J ends lost 6 bases and 1 base, in that order; junction bases with no gene match: 4. The CDR3 spans 15 residues. The CDR3 nucleotides are TGTGCCAGCAGGGATGGACTAGCGGGCACAGATACGCAGTATTTT. It specifies CASRDGLAGTDTQYF.

V gene TRBV5-5 combines with J gene TRBJ2-1; no reliable D call. Germline values: CDR1 SGHKS, CDR2 YYEKEE (reference sequence). This CDR3 contains 15 residues. Trimming removed 2 bases from V and 2 bases from J, with 11 bases in between. In DNA form, the CDR3 reads TGTGCCAGCAGCTTTGTCAGTCCCACCTACAATGAGCAGTTCTTC. This gives the protein CASSFVSPTYNEQFF.

The chain combines TRBV4-1 with TRBJ1-1; maybe TRBD1 (6 bases). Trimming shortened V by 3 bases and J by 7 bases, and 18 bases separated the two germline ends. The germline CDR1 and CDR2 sequences are MGHRA and YSYEKL. There are 15 residues in the CDR3. CDR3 bases: TGCGCCAGCAGCCAGAGTGTGCCGGGGGCGGGTGAAGCTTTCTTT. Its translation: CASSQSVPGAGEAFF.

The rearrangement joins TRBV5-4 to TRBJ2-3, with D unclear. This CDR3 spans 15 amino acids. V was cut by 0 bases and J by 0 bases, with 8 bases left in between. Germline loops: CDR1 SGHNT, CDR2 YYREEE (reference sequence). The CDR3 reads CASSLGYTSTDTQYF. The DNA of the CDR3 is TGTGCCAGCAGCTTGGGTTACACTAGCACAGATACGCAGTATTTT. Full variable domain (outside the CDR3, taken from reference TRBV5-4 and TRBJ2-3): ETGVTQSPTHLIKTRGQQVTLRCSSQSGHNTVSWYQQALGQGPQFIFQYYREEENGRGNFPPRFSGLQFPNYSSELNVNALELDDSALYLCASSLGYTSTDTQYFGPGTRLTVL.

This rearrangement joins TRBV4-1 to TRBJ2-7, with D possibly TRBD1 on 6 matching bases. The length of the CDR3 is 14 residues. Per the germline V gene, CDR1 is MGHRA and CDR2 is YSYEKL. V lost 4 bases to trimming and J lost 1 base, with 11 bases between them. CDR3 nucleotides: TGCGCCAGCAGCCTACAGGGTGGATCCTACGAGCAGTACTTC. Translation gives CASSLQGGSYEQYF.

The CDR3 spells CASLTGGYGYTF. The CDR3 DNA follows: TGTGCCAGCCTAACAGGGGGCTATGGCTACACCTTC. The V gene is TRBV7-2, the J gene TRBJ1-2; 8 bases fit TRBD1. CDR3 length equals 12 residues. The V and J ends lost 8 bases and 4 bases, in that order; junction bases with no gene match: 3. Germline V gene lookup returns CDR1 SGHTA and CDR2 FQGNSA.

J is TRBJ2-2 and V is TRBV6-5, with TRBD2 matching 10 bases. This CDR3 has 14 residues. Germline loops: CDR1 MNHEY, CDR2 SVGAGI. The V and J ends lost 6 bases and 9 bases, in that order; junction bases with no gene match: 7. The CDR3 loop is CASRPLAGVRELFF. CDR3 in DNA: TGTGCCAGCAGGCCCCTAGCGGGAGTAAGGGAGCTGTTTTTT.

The chain links TRBV6-5 to TRBJ2-7; tentatively, D is TRBD2 (6 bases). The V end lost 6 bases, the J end lost 6 bases, and 18 bases lay between the germline ends. Germline CDR1 is MNHEY and CDR2 is SVGAGI. CDR3 length: 14 amino acids. The CDR3 DNA is TGTGCCAGCAGCCCCCTGGGACTGGCCATCGAGCAGTACTTC. It translates to CASSPLGLAIEQYF.

The V and J genes are TRBV23-1 and TRBJ2-7; a possible D gene is TRBD1 (5 bases). TRBV23-1 is known as an ORF, though its function is uncertain. The V gene lost 4 bases and the J gene lost 1 base, with 14 bases spanning the gap. This CDR3 spans 15 amino acids. The DNA for the CDR3 is TGCGCCAGCAGTCCCCCAGGGTGTGAATCCTACGAGCAGTACTTC. Its translation: CASSPPGCESYEQYF.

The DNA of the CDR3 is TGTGCCAGCAGCGTGAGCACAGATACGCAGTATTTT. Translation gives CASSVSTDTQYF. The V call is TRBV5-6, the J call TRBJ2-3; D is undetermined. Per germline, CDR1 SGHDT and CDR2 YYEEEE. This CDR3 is 12 amino acids long. V was pared by 4 bases and J by 0 bases, with 3 bases between.

The rearrangement uses TRBV7-9 and TRBJ2-5, with D unclear. CDR1 and CDR2 from the germline V gene are SEHNR and FQNEAQ (reference sequence). The ends were cut back, 6 bases at V and 5 bases at J, with 10 bases in the middle. The CDR3 spans 12 residues. CDR3 bases: TGTGCCAGCAGATTCCAACTGGAGACCCAGTACTTC. Translation: CASRFQLETQYF.